This T cell receptor beta chain was documented in a study of blood T cell repertoires in COVID-19. The table came from immunoSEQ multiplex PCR; TCRdb's copy has only in-frame clones and leaves some out. Here the sample spans about 55,000 clones, about nine tenths being singletons. V lost 1 base and J lost 3; bases outside the gene matches: 2. The germline gives CDR1 SEHNR, CDR2 FQNEAQ (reference sequence). The CDR3 has 14 residues. This clonotype was sampled from a middle-aged man with COVID-19, enrolled during active disease. The rearrangement uses TRBV7-9 and TRBJ1-1; TRBD1 agrees at 7 bases. Sequences were obtained from peripheral blood. DNA of the CDR3: TGTGCCAGCAGCTTAGGACAGGGAGACACTGAAGCTTTCTTT. Protein: CASSLGQGDTEAFF.